A selection of T cell receptor beta chains follows, all from one sample in a study of patients and donors after allogeneic stem cell transplantation. Using its own MiXCR run on the RT-PCR reads, TCRdb lists one record per CDR3 protein. The sample gives 150,000 to 200,000 distinct CDR3 sequences, about 30% of which show up once; 2.5% to 3.5% is in the top ten. Input material: blood, either unsorted or a sorted T cell fraction (not recorded which). The receptor source for this set is a human donor who was either an allogeneic HSCT recipient or a stem cell or donor lymphocyte infusion donor (not recorded which). It is not recorded whose cells these are; they may come from a transplant donor. Both conserved end residues are part of each CDR3. The order of the fields is V gene, J gene, clone size, D gene, CDR3 DNA, CDR3 protein. A D gene is named only where the DNA matches it firmly. Size is stated for part of the rows, as once, few or many counts, or as a class when the clone is expanded.

V: TRBV12-3/TRBV12-4; J: TRBJ1-1; size: -; D: TRBD1; DNA: TGTGCCAGCAGTGTCACAGGGGGCAATGCTTTCTTT; CDR3: CASSVTGGNAFF
V: TRBV18; J: TRBJ2-2; size: few; D: -; DNA: TGTGCCAGCTCCCCCCCCACCGGGGAGCTGTTTTTT; CDR3: CASSPPTGELFF
V: TRBV12-3/TRBV12-4; J: TRBJ2-1; size: -; D: TRBD1; DNA: TGTGCCAGCAGTTCAGGGGGTGGTGACTACAATGAGCAGTTCTTC; CDR3: CASSSGGGDYNEQFF
V: TRBV5-6; J: TRBJ1-5; size: -; D: -; DNA: TGTGCCAGCAGCCCAGCGGGAGTAATCTCAGATACGCAGCATTTT; CDR3: CASSPAGVISDTQHF
V: TRBV4-3; J: TRBJ1-6; size: few; D: TRBD1; DNA: TGCGCCAGCAGCCAAGACAGGGGGCCCATCTATAATTCACCCCTCCACTTT; CDR3: CASSQDRGPIYNSPLHF
V: TRBV5-8; J: TRBJ2-2; size: -; D: TRBD2; DNA: TGTGCCAGCAGCTACAACCCGGGAGGGGACGCGAACACCGGGGAGCTGTTTTTT; CDR3: CASSYNPGGDANTGELFF
V: TRBV12-3/TRBV12-4; J: TRBJ2-1; size: -; D: -; DNA: TGTGCCAGCAGTTCACCCTCGTACAGTACTAACAATGAGCAGTTCTTC; CDR3: CASSSPSYSTNNEQFF
V: TRBV24-1; J: TRBJ2-7; size: -; D: -; DNA: TGTGCCACCAGTGATCATGCGGGGCCTGGAGAGCAGTACTTC; CDR3: CATSDHAGPGEQYF
V: TRBV6-2/TRBV6-3; J: TRBJ1-1; size: -; D: -; DNA: TGTGCCAGCAAGGTGGTGTACCCGAACACTGAAGCTTTCTTT; CDR3: CASKVVYPNTEAFF
V: TRBV11-1; J: TRBJ1-1; size: -; D: -; DNA: TGTGCCAGCAGCTGGGGTACAGGAACTGAAGCTTTCTTT; CDR3: CASSWGTGTEAFF
V: TRBV7-9; J: TRBJ1-2; size: few; D: TRBD1; DNA: TGTGCCAGCAGCTTGACGCCGGGACAGGGGGCTTCGGATGGCTACACCTTC; CDR3: CASSLTPGQGASDGYTF
V: TRBV4-2; J: TRBJ2-2; size: few; D: TRBD2; DNA: TGTGCCAGCAGCCAAGATCCAGGGACTAGCGGAGCGAACACCGGGGAGCTGTTTTTT; CDR3: CASSQDPGTSGANTGELFF
V: TRBV29-1; J: TRBJ1-5; size: -; D: -; DNA: TGCAGCGCCAGGAGAGGGGACAATCAGCCCCAGCATTTT; CDR3: CSARRGDNQPQHF
V: TRBV12-3/TRBV12-4; J: TRBJ2-5; size: -; D: -; DNA: TGTGCCAGCAGTTTAGATAGGGGTCCAATCCAAGAGACCCAGTACTTC; CDR3: CASSLDRGPIQETQYF
V: TRBV7-2; J: TRBJ1-2; size: -; D: TRBD1; DNA: TGTGCCAGCAGCCTTGGACAGGGGAGGGTAGGCTACACCTTC; CDR3: CASSLGQGRVGYTF
V: TRBV9; J: TRBJ2-1; size: -; D: -; DNA: TGTGCCAGCAGCCGCTTAGACTACAATGAGCAGTTCTTC; CDR3: CASSRLDYNEQFF
V: TRBV7-3; J: TRBJ2-1; size: -; D: TRBD2; DNA: TGTGCCAGCAGCTCCACTAGCGGGAGGTCCTACAATGAGCAGTTCTTC; CDR3: CASSSTSGRSYNEQFF
V: TRBV5-4; J: TRBJ1-2; size: few; D: -; DNA: TGTGCCAGCAGCACGGACAGCGTCTATGGCTACACCTTC; CDR3: CASSTDSVYGYTF
V: TRBV6-2/TRBV6-3; J: TRBJ2-5; size: -; D: -; DNA: TGTGCCAGCAGTTACGAGGACTACTATGAGTACTTC; CDR3: CASSYEDYYEYF
V: TRBV7-6; J: TRBJ2-5; size: -; D: -; DNA: TGTGCCAGCAGCTTAGGAAAGGGGGGCAGACAAGAGACCCAGTACTTC; CDR3: CASSLGKGGRQETQYF
V: TRBV6-2/TRBV6-3; J: TRBJ2-5; size: -; D: -; DNA: TGTGCCAGCACCCGTCCTGAGGGAGAGACCCAGTACTTC; CDR3: CASTRPEGETQYF
V: TRBV19; J: TRBJ2-7; size: -; D: -; DNA: TGTGCCAGTAGTATGACTCCTAACTACGAGCAGTACTTC; CDR3: CASSMTPNYEQYF
V: TRBV6-1; J: TRBJ1-2; size: many; D: TRBD1; DNA: TGTGCCAGCAGTGAAGCCCCAACGAGACAGGGGGCCTATGGCTACACCTTC; CDR3: CASSEAPTRQGAYGYTF
V: TRBV28; J: TRBJ1-5; size: many; D: -; DNA: TGTGCCAGCAGTCACGTACAGGAATATAGCAATCAGCCCCAGCATTTT; CDR3: CASSHVQEYSNQPQHF
V: TRBV5-1; J: TRBJ2-1; size: few; D: TRBD2; DNA: TGCGCCAGCAGCTTGCCACGGGGACTAGCGGGTCTAAGCTCCTACAATGAGCAGTTCTTC; CDR3: CASSLPRGLAGLSSYNEQFF
V: TRBV20-1; J: TRBJ1-3; size: few; D: -; DNA: TGCAGTGCTAGAGGGTTGGCAGACTACTCTGGAAACACCATATATTTT; CDR3: CSARGLADYSGNTIYF
V: TRBV27; J: TRBJ2-7; size: few; D: TRBD1; DNA: TGTGCCAGCAGTTGGGGACAGGGGAGCTCCTACGAGCAGTACTTC; CDR3: CASSWGQGSSYEQYF
V: TRBV29-1; J: TRBJ1-4; size: -; D: -; DNA: TGCAGCGCGGCCAGGGAGGATGAAAAACTGTTTTTT; CDR3: CSAAREDEKLFF
V: TRBV20-1; J: TRBJ1-5; size: -; D: -; DNA: TGCAGTGCTAGAAGGGGGGCACGCAATCAGCCCCAGCATTTT; CDR3: CSARRGARNQPQHF
V: TRBV20-1; J: TRBJ2-1; size: -; D: -; DNA: TGCAGTGCCTCGGGGGCGAGGATCAATGAGCAGTTCTTC; CDR3: CSASGARINEQFF
V: TRBV12-3/TRBV12-4; J: TRBJ1-1; size: many; D: -; DNA: TGTGCCAGCAGTACTAAGGGCATTGAAGCTTTCTTT; CDR3: CASSTKGIEAFF
V: TRBV10-3; J: TRBJ2-7; size: -; D: -; DNA: TGTGCCATCAGTGAATACTACGAGCAGTACTTC; CDR3: CAISEYYEQYF
V: TRBV6-2/TRBV6-3; J: TRBJ2-1; size: few; D: -; DNA: TGTGCCAGCACCCGGGACACCTACAATGAGCAGTTCTTC; CDR3: CASTRDTYNEQFF
V: TRBV30; J: TRBJ2-2; size: -; D: TRBD1; DNA: TGTGCCTGGGCCCCTCAGACAGGGTCCCCCACCGGGGAGCTGTTTTTT; CDR3: CAWAPQTGSPTGELFF
V: TRBV7-9; J: TRBJ2-7; size: few; D: -; DNA: TGTGCCAGCAGCCCAACAGGGACGGGGTACGAGCAGTACTTC; CDR3: CASSPTGTGYEQYF
V: TRBV20-1; J: TRBJ1-5; size: many; D: TRBD1; DNA: TGCAGTGCTGTACAACAGGGGGCTCAGCCCCAGCATTTT; CDR3: CSAVQQGAQPQHF
V: TRBV7-2; J: TRBJ1-1; size: once; D: -; DNA: TGTGCCAGCAGCTTAGATTTTGGGGTTCCCATGAACACTGAAGCTTTCTTT; CDR3: CASSLDFGVPMNTEAFF
V: TRBV6-2/TRBV6-3; J: TRBJ2-1; size: -; D: -; DNA: TGTGCCAGCAGTGACCCGACTATATGGGACAATGAGCAGTTCTTC; CDR3: CASSDPTIWDNEQFF
V: TRBV6-5; J: TRBJ2-1; size: -; D: -; DNA: TGTGCCAGCAGTTACGAGTTCCTTCATAATGAGCAGTTCTTC; CDR3: CASSYEFLHNEQFF
V: TRBV24-1; J: TRBJ2-1; size: -; D: TRBD1; DNA: TGTGCCACCAGTGATCTGGGGACAGGGATCCACAATGAGCAGTTCTTC; CDR3: CATSDLGTGIHNEQFF
V: TRBV28; J: TRBJ1-6; size: -; D: -; DNA: TGTGCCAGCAGTTTCCCGACAGGTTCACCCCTCCACTTT; CDR3: CASSFPTGSPLHF
V: TRBV6-2/TRBV6-3; J: TRBJ2-1; size: few; D: -; DNA: TGTGCCAGCAGTCTCCAGGACGTCGCCTCCTACAATGAGCAGTTCTTC; CDR3: CASSLQDVASYNEQFF
V: TRBV4-3; J: TRBJ2-7; size: -; D: -; DNA: TGCGCCAGCAGCCAAGATGAGGGGAACTACGAGCAGTACTTC; CDR3: CASSQDEGNYEQYF
V: TRBV20-1; J: TRBJ1-1; size: few; D: -; DNA: TGCAGTGCCTCGGGACACCTGAACACTGAAGCTTTCTTT; CDR3: CSASGHLNTEAFF